These 8 T cell receptor beta chains came from one sample sequenced in a study of cytotoxic CD8 clonotypes in ibrutinib-treated CLL (dated by TCRdb to about 2021). The protocol used for the library was the immunoSEQ multiplex PCR assay. TCRdb holds this immuneACCESS table with in-frame rearrangements only. Some clones are missing; in checked studies, unresolved V genes explain under half, and the rest has no known cause. Present in this sample are tens of thousands of clones, approximately 57% of which were seen just once. The top ten clones comprise roughly 14% of the sample. What this sample's time point label stands for: approximately eleven months on ibrutinib. The sequences come from PBMCs, collected after 12 months of ibrutinib treatment. Source of these receptors: a human donor with chronic lymphocytic leukemia.

This chain joins TRBV6-5 and TRBJ1-2, with 7 bases lining up with TRBD1. Per the germline V gene, CDR1 is MNHEY and CDR2 is SVGAGI. The CDR3 sequence is 15 residues long. With 3 bases clipped from V and 4 bases from J, the junction kept 8 bases outside the gene matches. The chain's CDR3 is CASSYKWDRLYGYTF. CDR3 coding DNA: TGTGCCAGCAGTTATAAGTGGGACAGACTCTATGGCTACACCTTC.

DNA of the CDR3: TGTGCCAGCAAGGAGGGGCCCGGGGTTTATGGCTACACCTTC. This codes for CASKEGPGVYGYTF. The chain carries TRBV2 and TRBJ1-2; D may be TRBD1 (5 bases). CDR1 and CDR2 (germline): SNHLY, FYNNEI. Trimming shortened V by 7 bases and J by 5 bases, and 17 bases separated the two germline ends. CDR3 size: 14 residues.

This chain uses TRBV7-8 with TRBJ2-1; 9 nucleotides align to TRBD2. Trimming took 3 bases from V and 4 from J; bases not matched to a gene: 4. There are 15 residues in the CDR3. The germline gives CDR1 SGHVS, CDR2 FQNEAQ. CDR3 protein: CASSLSSGEYNEQFF. The CDR3 nucleotides read TGTGCCAGCAGCTTGTCTAGCGGGGAATACAATGAGCAGTTCTTC.

The chain is built from TRBV29-1 and TRBJ1-2; 7 nucleotides agree with TRBD1. This CDR3 region has 12 residues. Germline CDR1 is SQVTM and CDR2 is ANQGSEA. Trimming removed 7 bases from V and 4 bases from J; junction bases left unmatched: 6. The CDR3 is CSAGQAIYGYTF. The CDR3 DNA is TGCAGCGCCGGACAGGCGATCTATGGCTACACCTTC.

This chain links TRBV5-4 with TRBJ1-6; unclear D gene. Per the germline V gene, CDR1 is SGHNT and CDR2 is YYREEE (reference sequence). The CDR3 is made up of 13 amino acids. Trimming cost V 5 bases and J 4 bases, with 7 bases left between them. CDR3 in DNA: TGTGCCAGCAGTCTCGAATATAATTCACCCCTCCACTTT. Encoded protein: CASSLEYNSPLHF.

This clone was seen only once. The chain has TRBV28 and TRBJ1-4, with 10 positions matching TRBD1. Germline loops: CDR1 MDHEN, CDR2 SYDVKM. The ends lost 10 bases at V and 6 bases at J; junction bases unmatched: 8. The CDR3 is 14 residues long. As DNA, the CDR3 is TGTGCCACCCACCGGACAGGGGGGGATGAAAAACTGTTTTTT. Protein: CATHRTGGDEKLFF.

This clone has only a few counts. V usage is TRBV29-1 and J usage is TRBJ2-5; 9 bases fit TRBD1. The germline V gene has CDR1 SQVTM and CDR2 ANQGSEA. V dropped 5 bases and J dropped 9; count of bases not matched to a gene: 16. CDR3 size: 15 residues. The CDR3 DNA is TGCAGCGTTCCCCCGTTACAGGGGGCATTATTCCCCCAGTACTTC. The encoded protein is CSVPPLQGALFPQYF. Full variable domain (missing parts from reference TRBV29-1 and TRBJ2-5): SAVISQKPSRDICQRGTSLTIQCQVDSQVTMMFWYRQQPGQSLTLIATANQGSEATYESGFVIDKFPISRPNLTFSTLTVSNMSPEDSSIYLCSVPPLQGALFPQYFGPGTRLLVL.

Details on this clone: At one end the junction does not follow the germline gene, possibly because of a read error. This sequence joins TRBV10-3 and TRBJ1-1; unclear D gene. Per germline, CDR1 ENHRY and CDR2 SYGVKD. The CDR3 is made up of 14 amino acids. The CDR3 DNA sequence: TGTGCCAGCAGTGAACGCGGACGGATGACTGAAGCTTTCTTT. The encoded protein is CASSERGRMTEAFF.